Below are 31 T cell receptor beta chains sequenced from a single sample in a study of cytomegalovirus exposure and HLA in healthy donors. This PCR relied on a set of 60 Vbeta primers and 13 Jbeta primers. Some clones are missing from TCRdb's copy, which holds only in-frame ones; the method was immunoSEQ multiplex PCR. The sample yields approximately 53,000 clones, around three quarters seen once. The sequenced sample was PBMCs. Receptors were obtained from a young man in good health and CMV-seropositive.

The chain has TRBV5-8 and TRBJ2-3; 10 bases are a match to TRBD2. Per the germline V gene, CDR1 is SGHTS and CDR2 is YDEGEE. The V and J ends lost 4 bases and 1 base, in that order; junction bases with no gene match: 3. The CDR3 extends over 15 amino acids. The CDR3 coding sequence is TGTGCCAGCAGCCTAGGGACTAGCGGCACAGATACGCAGTATTTT. It yields the protein CASSLGTSGTDTQYF. Full variable domain (missing parts from reference TRBV5-8 and TRBJ2-3): EAGVTQSPTHLIKTRGQQATLRCSPISGHTSVYWYQQALGLGLQFLLWYDEGEERNRGNFPPRFSGRQFPNYSSELNVNALELEDSALYLCASSLGTSGTDTQYFGPGTRLTVL.

This clone ranks as medium-sized. The V gene is TRBV27, the J gene TRBJ2-5; TRBD2 matches at 12 bases. CDR1 and CDR2 from the germline V gene are MNHEY and SMNVEV (reference sequence). With V trimmed by 5 bases and J by 5 bases, 9 bases remained unmatched. CDR3 length equals 16 residues. CDR3 in DNA: TGTGCCAGCAGTCAACCGACTAGCGGGGGTTTGGAGACCCAGTACTTC. As protein: CASSQPTSGGLETQYF.

The J gene is TRBJ2-5, the V gene TRBV5-4; D call uncertain. The V gene's germline CDR1 is SGHNT and CDR2 YYREEE (reference sequence). Between the trimmed V and J ends, which lost 2 bases and 5 bases, there was a span of 16 bases. This CDR3 comprises 15 residues. Here the CDR3 DNA reads TGTGCCAGCAGCTTTTTGTTAGGCGGTCGGGAGACCCAGTACTTC. It yields the protein CASSFLLGGRETQYF.

This chain joins TRBV29-1 and TRBJ1-2; no definite D call. Per the germline V gene, CDR1 is SQVTM and CDR2 is ANQGSEA. V lost 7 bases to trimming and J lost 0 bases, with 9 bases between them. There are 12 residues in the CDR3. DNA of the CDR3: TGCAGCGGCGTAGCCACTAACTATGGCTACACCTTC. This sequence encodes CSGVATNYGYTF.

The gene calls are TRBV11-2 and TRBJ2-1; 10 bases agree with TRBD2. The CDR3 covers 16 residues. CDR1 and CDR2 from the germline V gene are SGHAT and FQNNGV. The V and J ends lost 5 bases and 6 bases, in that order; junction bases with no gene match: 10. The CDR3 is CASSGTLAGLGNEQFF. CDR3 DNA sequence: TGTGCCAGCAGCGGGACACTAGCGGGGCTAGGCAATGAGCAGTTCTTC.

This clone showed up just once. This chain uses TRBV11-2 with TRBJ2-1; 11 positions agree with TRBD1. The CDR3 is 15 amino acids. V was pared by 5 bases and J by 4 bases, with 4 bases of the junction left unmatched. CDR1 is SGHAT and CDR2 is FQNNGV in the germline V gene. The DNA of the CDR3 is TGTGCCAGCAGCCAGGGACAGGGGGAGTACAATGAGCAGTTCTTC. It yields the protein CASSQGQGEYNEQFF.

The chain carries TRBV7-3 and TRBJ2-5; TRBD2 matches 8 bases. Germline CDR1 SGHTA, CDR2 FQGTGA. The CDR3 totals 14 residues. V lost 2 bases and J lost 5; bases outside the gene matches: 4. CDR3 loop: CASSLVPSGETQYF. In DNA, the CDR3 is TGTGCCAGCAGCTTAGTGCCTAGCGGGGAGACCCAGTACTTC.

The genes are TRBV27 and TRBJ1-1, with TRBD1 as a possible D gene (5 bases). Germline assignment: CDR1 MNHEY and CDR2 SMNVEV (reference sequence). Trimming pared 1 base from V and 1 base from J, leaving 19 bases between. The CDR3 has 18 residues. This CDR3 reads CASSLFPLLGQGNTEAFF. The DNA of the CDR3 is TGTGCCAGCAGTTTATTCCCGCTGTTGGGGCAAGGGAACACTGAAGCTTTCTTT.

A single count supports this clone. The V and J genes are TRBV7-2 and TRBJ2-3; 7 bases agree with TRBD2. V lost 4 bases to trimming and J lost 2 bases; unmatched junction nucleotides: 6. The CDR3 contains 15 residues. In germline, CDR1 is SGHTA, CDR2 FQGNSA. CDR3 sequence: CASSSRRGNTDTQYF. CDR3 DNA sequence: TGTGCCAGCAGCTCTCGGCGGGGGAACACAGATACGCAGTATTTT.

J is TRBJ2-1 and V is TRBV18; 9 bases map to TRBD2. Trimming took 6 bases from V and 2 from J; bases not matched to a gene: 8. This CDR3 contains 16 residues. From germline, CDR1 is KGHSH and CDR2 LQKENI. The CDR3 DNA sequence: TGTGCCAGCTCCCCCGGGGGCGGGGGGGCCTACAATGAGCAGTTCTTC. As protein: CASSPGGGGAYNEQFF.

V usage is TRBV7-9 and J usage is TRBJ1-2; 9 nucleotides line up with TRBD1. CDR1 is SEHNR, CDR2 FQNEAQ, per germline (reference sequence). The CDR3 runs 15 residues. V gave up 7 bases and J gave up 6 bases; unmatched junction bases: 12. The CDR3 loop is CASTLQGADLDGYTF. The CDR3 nucleotides read TGTGCCAGCACGCTACAGGGGGCCGATTTGGATGGCTACACCTTC.

This clone appeared once. The chain has TRBV6-5 and TRBJ2-1; maybe TRBD2 (6 bases). The CDR3 extends over 14 amino acids. The V gene's germline CDR1 is MNHEY and CDR2 SVGAGI. Trimming cost V 7 bases and J 6 bases, with 16 bases left between them. The CDR3 region has the DNA TGTGCCAGCACCGGGACGCGGGGTCTCAATGAGCAGTTCTTC. Its protein is CASTGTRGLNEQFF.

The V call is TRBV29-1, the J call TRBJ1-2; D perhaps matches TRBD1 (5 bases). The length of the CDR3 is 14 residues. Germline values: CDR1 SQVTM, CDR2 ANQGSEA. V lost 5 bases, J lost 3 bases, and 16 bases lay in between. This chain's CDR3 is CSVPQPAGYYGYTF. CDR3 bases: TGCAGCGTTCCTCAACCTGCAGGGTACTATGGCTACACCTTC.

J is TRBJ2-3 and V is TRBV7-9; no clear D gene. Trimming removed 3 bases at V and 2 bases at J, with 12 bases between. From germline, CDR1 is SEHNR and CDR2 FQNEAQ (reference sequence). The CDR3 is made up of 15 amino acids. For the CDR3, the DNA is TGTGCCAGCAGCTTCGAAGGCGGATACACAGATACGCAGTATTTT. Residues: CASSFEGGYTDTQYF.

The chain links TRBV7-8 to TRBJ2-2; 7 bases line up with TRBD2. The CDR3 loop spans 20 amino acids. Trimming took 7 bases from V and 0 from J; bases not matched to a gene: 20. The V gene's germline CDR1 is SGHVS and CDR2 FQNEAQ. CDR3 sequence (DNA): TGTGCCAGCACCCTCGGGAGGTGGAGCCGCTCAATTACGAACACCGGGGAGCTGTTTTTT. Its translation is CASTLGRWSRSITNTGELFF.

This chain joins TRBV5-6 and TRBJ2-5; 7 positions agree with TRBD1. TRBJ2-7 explains the end of the DNA better; the J call may be wrong. Germline CDR1 reads SGHDT; CDR2 reads YYEEEE. The CDR3 loop spans 14 amino acids. In DNA, the CDR3 is TGTGCCAGCAGATCCCGACAGGGAGCCTACGAGCAGTACTTC. As protein: CASRSRQGAYEQYF.

This sequence joins TRBV6-1 and TRBJ1-2, with D perhaps matching TRBD1 (5 bases). Looked up from germline, CDR1 is MNHNS and CDR2 is SASEGT. The V end lost 1 base, the J end lost 3 bases, and 6 bases lay between the germline ends. The CDR3 extends over 13 amino acids. The CDR3 spells CASSEGTYYGYTF. In DNA form, the CDR3 reads TGTGCCAGCAGTGAAGGGACATACTATGGCTACACCTTC.

The V gene is TRBV28, the J gene TRBJ1-4; D is unresolved. The CDR3 runs to 15 residues. CDR1 and CDR2 (germline): MDHEN, SYDVKM. Trimming stripped 9 bases from V and 7 bases from J, with 21 bases between. The CDR3 nucleotides read TGTGCCAGTGGGCCGCTGGGAGAATGGGGTGAAAAACTGTTTTTT. Its translation is CASGPLGEWGEKLFF.

The rearrangement links TRBV27 to TRBJ2-1; 10 bases agree with TRBD1. Unmatched junction bases numbered 9, after V lost 7 bases and J lost 6 bases. The CDR3 extends over 15 amino acids. Germline V gene lookup returns CDR1 MNHEY and CDR2 SMNVEV (reference sequence). The CDR3: CASISRDRGINEQFF. CDR3 nucleotides: TGTGCCAGCATTAGTAGGGACAGGGGTATCAATGAGCAGTTCTTC.

The chain carries TRBV19 and TRBJ1-1; 7 bases agree with TRBD1. The CDR3 sequence is 16 residues long. V dropped 5 bases and J dropped 3; count of bases not matched to a gene: 12. Germline values: CDR1 LNHDA, CDR2 SQIVND (reference sequence). CDR3 in DNA: TGTGCCAGTAGTGCGGACAGGATTTCGAGGGACACTGAAGCTTTCTTT. Its translation: CASSADRISRDTEAFF.

The chain combines TRBV18 with TRBJ1-5, with D tentatively TRBD1 (5 bases). Germline values: CDR1 KGHSH, CDR2 LQKENI. The CDR3 sequence is 15 residues long. Between the trimmed V and J ends, which lost 3 bases and 4 bases, there was a span of 13 bases. CDR3 sequence (DNA): TGTGCCAGCTCACCCGGGGGGGGGAGAAATCAGCCCCAGCATTTT. This translates into CASSPGGGRNQPQHF.

The chain has TRBV9 and TRBJ2-1; D gene uncertain. The CDR3 is 13 residues long. The V end lost 0 bases, the J end lost 8 bases, and 9 bases lay between the germline ends. CDR1 and CDR2 from the germline V gene are SGDLS and YYNGEE. The CDR3 is CASSVALLDEQFF. In DNA, the CDR3 is TGTGCCAGCAGCGTAGCGTTGTTAGATGAGCAGTTCTTC.

The chain links TRBV5-1 to TRBJ1-2, with 7 bases matching TRBD1. Germline V gene data show CDR1 as SGHRS and CDR2 as YFSETQ. CDR3 length equals 14 residues. With V trimmed by 0 bases and J by 8 bases, 7 bases remained unmatched. The CDR3 nucleotides are TGCGCCAGCAGCTTGGAGGGACAGACAAGGGGCTACACCTTC. Protein: CASSLEGQTRGYTF.

The rearrangement links TRBV6-1 to TRBJ2-1; 10 bases are shared with TRBD2. The junction had 7 bases not matched to a gene; V was cut back by 4 bases and J by 7 bases. Germline CDR1 reads MNHNS; CDR2 reads SASEGT. This CDR3 is built from 15 residues. This CDR3 reads CASSGKAGGINEQFF. The DNA for the CDR3 is TGTGCCAGCAGTGGTAAAGCGGGGGGGATAAATGAGCAGTTCTTC.

V and J are TRBV19 and TRBJ2-2; 8 nucleotides agree with TRBD2. The V and J ends lost 3 bases and 4 bases, in that order; junction bases with no gene match: 7. The CDR3 has 16 amino acids. Germline V gene sequence: CDR1 LNHDA, CDR2 SQIVND (reference sequence). The CDR3 DNA follows: TGTGCCAGTAGTATTATAGCGGGGTCTTTCACCGGGGAGCTGTTTTTT. It translates to CASSIIAGSFTGELFF.

This chain connects TRBV9 to TRBJ2-1; a possible D gene is TRBD2 (6 bases). The germline V and J ends were trimmed by 4 bases and 3 bases, with 20 bases remaining between them. Per germline, CDR1 SGDLS and CDR2 YYNGEE. The CDR3 loop spans 17 amino acids. The CDR3 region has the DNA TGTGCCAGCAGCCCGAGCTCCGGGGGATTAATCTACAATGAGCAGTTCTTC. Its translation: CASSPSSGGLIYNEQFF.

As to this clone: The sample contains more than one DNA sequence encoding this CDR3. The chain carries TRBV9 and TRBJ2-3, with TRBD2 matching 10 bases. Per germline, CDR1 SGDLS and CDR2 YYNGEE. V was clipped by 1 base and J by 0 bases; unmatched bases: 2. The length of the CDR3 is 16 residues. The CDR3 DNA is TGTGCCAGCAGCGTACCTAGCGGGGGAAGCACAGATACGCAGTATTTT. This sequence encodes CASSVPSGGSTDTQYF.

The chain joins TRBV11-2 to TRBJ1-5; the match to TRBD1 covers 10 bases. The V gene end was trimmed by 5 bases and the J gene end by 5 bases; junction bases not matched to a gene: 6. This CDR3 is 15 amino acids long. The V gene's germline CDR1 is SGHAT and CDR2 FQNNGV. In nucleotides, the CDR3 is TGTGCCAGCAGCCAGGGACAGGGGCAATATCAGCCCCAGCATTTT. Its protein product is CASSQGQGQYQPQHF.

This clone was seen just once. The chain uses TRBV5-8 and TRBJ2-7, with TRBD2 as a possible D gene (6 bases). Trimming removed 9 bases from V and 0 bases from J, with 19 bases in between. CDR1 and CDR2 from the germline V gene are SGHTS and YDEGEE. CDR3 length equals 15 residues. The DNA of the CDR3 is TGTGCCACGGCCCATGGGTGGGGAGGCTCCTACGAGCAGTACTTC. Its protein is CATAHGWGGSYEQYF.

This clone was recorded only once. The chain employs TRBV7-3 and TRBJ1-2; D possibly corresponds to TRBD1 (6 bases). The germline V gene encodes CDR1 SGHTA and CDR2 FQGTGA. The length of the CDR3 is 15 residues. Deletions cut 0 bases from V and 8 bases from J, with 16 bases between. The CDR3 region is CASSLTVGAGAGYTF. DNA of the CDR3: TGTGCCAGCAGCTTAACGGTGGGGGCAGGGGCCGGCTACACCTTC.

The CDR3 loop is CASSPGGRPATNEKLFF. Here the CDR3 DNA reads TGCGCCAGCAGCCCGGGAGGCAGGCCTGCAACTAATGAAAAACTGTTTTTT. The chain links TRBV5-1 to TRBJ1-4; no firm D call. Germline values: CDR1 SGHRS, CDR2 YFSETQ. V lost 4 bases to trimming and J lost 0 bases, with 16 bases between them. The CDR3 extends over 17 amino acids.